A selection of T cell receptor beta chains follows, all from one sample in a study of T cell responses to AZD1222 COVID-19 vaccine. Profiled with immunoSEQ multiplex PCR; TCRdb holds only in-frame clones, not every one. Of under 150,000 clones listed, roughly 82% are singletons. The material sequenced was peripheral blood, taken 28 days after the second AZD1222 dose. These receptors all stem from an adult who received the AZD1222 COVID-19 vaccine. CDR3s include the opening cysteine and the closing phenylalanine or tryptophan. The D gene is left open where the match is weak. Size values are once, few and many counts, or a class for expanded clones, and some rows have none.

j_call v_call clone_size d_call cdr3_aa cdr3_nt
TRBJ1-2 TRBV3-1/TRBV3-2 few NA CASSQGRYGYTF TGTGCCAGCAGCCAAGGCCGGTATGGCTACACCTTC
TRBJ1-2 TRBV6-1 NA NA CASSEIPDYGYTF TGTGCCAGCAGTGAAATCCCGGACTATGGCTACACCTTC
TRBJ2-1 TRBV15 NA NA CATSKGVYNEQFF TGTGCCACCAGCAAGGGGGTTTACAATGAGCAGTTCTTC
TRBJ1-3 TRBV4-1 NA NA CASSQERGSGNTIYF TGCGCCAGCAGCCAAGAGCGAGGTTCTGGAAACACCATATATTTT
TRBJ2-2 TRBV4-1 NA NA CASSSPGTGGGPTGELFF TGCGCCAGCAGCTCCCCTGGGACCGGGGGTGGACCCACCGGGGAGCTGTTTTTT
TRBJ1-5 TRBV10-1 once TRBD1 CASSEGQGGQPQHF TGCGCCAGCAGTGAGGGACAGGGCGGCCAGCCCCAGCATTTT
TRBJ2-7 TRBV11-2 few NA CASSLADLEQYF TGTGCCAGCAGCTTAGCCGACCTCGAGCAGTACTTC
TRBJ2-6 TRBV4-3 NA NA CASSQDPGTGANVLTF TGCGCCAGCAGCCAAGATCCGGGAACTGGGGCCAACGTCCTGACTTTC
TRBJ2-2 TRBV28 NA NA CASRRQVSNTGELFF TGTGCCAGCAGGAGACAGGTATCGAACACCGGGGAGCTGTTTTTT
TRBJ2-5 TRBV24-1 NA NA CATSPSLDTGGGLYQETQYF TGTGCCACCAGTCCCTCCCTCGATACAGGAGGGGGACTGTACCAAGAGACCCAGTACTTC
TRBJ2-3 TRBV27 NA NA CASLAVSADTQYF TGTGCCAGCCTTGCGGTTAGCGCAGATACGCAGTATTTT
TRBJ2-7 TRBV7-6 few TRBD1 CASSFAGGNTYEQYF TGTGCCAGCAGCTTTGCAGGGGGCAACACCTACGAGCAGTACTTC
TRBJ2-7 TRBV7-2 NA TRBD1 CASSSRTGQSGEQYF TGTGCCAGCAGCTCCCGGACAGGGCAAAGCGGGGAGCAGTACTTC
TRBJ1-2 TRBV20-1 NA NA CSARGLGGYTF TGCAGTGCTAGGGGTCTAGGAGGCTACACCTTC
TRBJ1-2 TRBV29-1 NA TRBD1 CSVGQGFGSDGYTF TGCAGCGTCGGACAGGGGTTCGGATCTGATGGCTACACCTTC
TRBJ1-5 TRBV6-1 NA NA CATQGYPNQPQHF TGTGCCACTCAGGGATACCCCAATCAGCCCCAGCATTTT
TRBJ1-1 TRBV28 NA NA CASSLTPPYLNTEAFF TGTGCCAGCAGTTTAACACCCCCATATCTGAACACTGAAGCTTTCTTT
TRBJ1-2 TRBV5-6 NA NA CASSNPTGFGYGYTF TGTGCCAGCAGCAACCCTACAGGTTTTGGCTATGGCTACACCTTC
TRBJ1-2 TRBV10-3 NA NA CAISEGQGLGYGYTF TGTGCCATCAGTGAGGGTCAGGGGTTGGGCTATGGCTACACCTTC
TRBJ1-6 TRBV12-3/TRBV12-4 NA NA CARSRANSPLHF TGTGCCCGTTCGAGGGCTAATTCACCCCTCCACTTT
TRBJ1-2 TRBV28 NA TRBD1 CASSLGTGTYGYTF TGTGCCAGCAGTTTAGGGACAGGGACCTATGGCTACACCTTC
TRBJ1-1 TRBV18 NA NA CASSPGRDTEAFF TGTGCCAGCTCACCAGGCAGGGACACTGAAGCTTTCTTT
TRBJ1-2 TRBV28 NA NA CASSSRDYYGYTF TGTGCCAGCAGTTCTAGGGACTATTATGGCTACACCTTC
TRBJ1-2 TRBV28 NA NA CASYTSKKGYTF TGTGCCAGCTATACTTCAAAGAAGGGCTACACCTTC
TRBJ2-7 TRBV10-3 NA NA CAISEWATPYEQYF TGTGCCATCAGTGAGTGGGCGACCCCCTACGAGCAGTACTTC
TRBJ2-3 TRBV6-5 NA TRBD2 CASTPARGGTDTQYF TGTGCCAGCACCCCGGCGCGGGGGGGCACAGATACGCAGTATTTT
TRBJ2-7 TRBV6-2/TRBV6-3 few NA CASSFRDFISGEQYF TGTGCCAGCAGTTTCCGGGACTTCATTTCGGGCGAGCAGTACTTC
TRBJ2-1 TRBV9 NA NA CASSVDIRTYNEQFF TGTGCCAGCAGCGTAGACATTCGTACCTACAATGAGCAGTTCTTC
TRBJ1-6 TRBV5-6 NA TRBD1 CASSLDKGADNSPLHF TGTGCCAGCAGCTTGGATAAGGGGGCCGATAATTCACCCCTCCACTTT
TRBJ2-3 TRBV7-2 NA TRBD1 CASIQSRGRLPDTQYF TGTGCCAGCATCCAAAGCAGGGGGCGCCTCCCAGATACGCAGTATTTT
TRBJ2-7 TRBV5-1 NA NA CASSWSLQADYEQYF TGCGCCAGCAGCTGGTCGCTCCAGGCCGACTACGAGCAGTACTTC
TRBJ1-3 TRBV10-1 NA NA CASSADLGSTGNTIYF TGCGCCAGCAGTGCCGACCTGGGATCTACTGGAAACACCATATATTTT
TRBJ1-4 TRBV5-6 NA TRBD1 CASSPGQREKLFF TGTGCCAGCAGCCCGGGACAGAGGGAAAAACTGTTTTTT
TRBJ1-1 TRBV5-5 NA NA CASSLAIFGVWSTEAFF TGTGCCAGCAGCTTGGCCATTTTCGGGGTCTGGAGCACTGAAGCTTTCTTT
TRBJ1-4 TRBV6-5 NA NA CASSYLPPGDEKLFF TGTGCCAGCAGTTACCTTCCCCCAGGGGATGAAAAACTGTTTTTT
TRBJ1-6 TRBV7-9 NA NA CASSLMPGSPLHF TGTGCCAGCAGCTTAATGCCGGGCTCACCCCTCCACTTT
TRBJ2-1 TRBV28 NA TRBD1 CASRYPPGQTYNEQFF TGTGCCAGCAGGTATCCTCCGGGACAGACTTACAATGAGCAGTTCTTC